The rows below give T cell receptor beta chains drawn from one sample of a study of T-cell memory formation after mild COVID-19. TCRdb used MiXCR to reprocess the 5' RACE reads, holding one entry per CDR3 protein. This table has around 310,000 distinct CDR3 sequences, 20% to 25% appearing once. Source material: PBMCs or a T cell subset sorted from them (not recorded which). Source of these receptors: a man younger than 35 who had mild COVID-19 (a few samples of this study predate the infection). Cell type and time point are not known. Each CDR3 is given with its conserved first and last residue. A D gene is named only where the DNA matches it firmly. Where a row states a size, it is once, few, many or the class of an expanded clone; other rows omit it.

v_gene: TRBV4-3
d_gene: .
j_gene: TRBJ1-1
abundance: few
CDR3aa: CASSQGADAKGAFF
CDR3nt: TGCGCCAGCAGCCAGGGCGCGGACGCCAAAGGAGCTTTCTTT

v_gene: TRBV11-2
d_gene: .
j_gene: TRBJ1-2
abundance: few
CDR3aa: CASSLDQGSNYGYTF
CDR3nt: TGTGCCAGCAGCTTAGATCAAGGGTCTAACTATGGCTACACCTTC

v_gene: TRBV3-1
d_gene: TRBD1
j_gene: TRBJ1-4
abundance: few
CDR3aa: CASSQMTGFDEKLFF
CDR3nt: TGTGCCAGCAGCCAAATGACAGGGTTTGATGAAAAACTGTTTTTT

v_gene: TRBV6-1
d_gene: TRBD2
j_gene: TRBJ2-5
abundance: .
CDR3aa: CASSALGGGIGETQYF
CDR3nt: TGTGCCAGCAGCGCGTTGGGCGGGGGAATTGGGGAGACCCAGTACTTC

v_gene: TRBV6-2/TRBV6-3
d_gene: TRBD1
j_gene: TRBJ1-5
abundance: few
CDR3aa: CASSYFGTGHQPQHF
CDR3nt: TGTGCCAGCAGTTACTTCGGGACAGGGCATCAGCCCCAGCATTTT

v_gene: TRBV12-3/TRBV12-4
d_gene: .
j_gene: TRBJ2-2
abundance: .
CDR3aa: CASSLRGQGTGELFF
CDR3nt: TGTGCCAGCAGTTTACGAGGTCAGGGGACCGGGGAGCTGTTTTTT

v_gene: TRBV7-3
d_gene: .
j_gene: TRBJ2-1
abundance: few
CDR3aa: CASSLTQSSSYNEQFF
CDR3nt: TGTGCCAGCAGCTTAACGCAGTCTAGCTCCTACAATGAGCAGTTCTTC

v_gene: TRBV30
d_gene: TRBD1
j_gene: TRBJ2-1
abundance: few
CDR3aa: CAWSRTGPDEQFF
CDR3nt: TGTGCCTGGAGTAGGACAGGGCCCGATGAGCAGTTCTTC

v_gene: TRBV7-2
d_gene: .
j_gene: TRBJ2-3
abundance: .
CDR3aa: CASSSRESTDTQYF
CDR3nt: TGTGCCAGCAGCTCCAGGGAAAGCACAGATACGCAGTATTTT

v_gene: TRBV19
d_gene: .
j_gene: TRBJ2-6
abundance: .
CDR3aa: CASRTRSGANVLTF
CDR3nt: TGTGCCAGTAGGACGAGGTCTGGGGCCAACGTCCTGACTTTC

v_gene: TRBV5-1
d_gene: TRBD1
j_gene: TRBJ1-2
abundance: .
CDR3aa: CASSWDRDGYTF
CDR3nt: TGCGCCAGCAGCTGGGACAGGGATGGCTACACCTTC

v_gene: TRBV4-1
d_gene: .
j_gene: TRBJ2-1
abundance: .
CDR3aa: CASSHSSRLAHEQFF
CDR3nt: TGCGCCAGCAGCCATTCCTCCCGTTTGGCCCATGAGCAGTTCTTC

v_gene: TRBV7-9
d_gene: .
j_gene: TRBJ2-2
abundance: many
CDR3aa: CASSTFDAGELFF
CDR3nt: TGTGCCAGCAGCACCTTTGACGCCGGGGAGCTGTTTTTT

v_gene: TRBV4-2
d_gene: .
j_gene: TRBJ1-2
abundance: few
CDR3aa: CASSQDRKGPDYGYTF
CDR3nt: TGTGCCAGCAGCCAAGATCGAAAGGGGCCAGACTATGGCTACACCTTC

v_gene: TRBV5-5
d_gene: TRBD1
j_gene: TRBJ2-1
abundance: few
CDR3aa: CASSPGTGVHEQFF
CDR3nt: TGTGCCAGCAGCCCCGGGACAGGGGTTCATGAGCAGTTCTTC

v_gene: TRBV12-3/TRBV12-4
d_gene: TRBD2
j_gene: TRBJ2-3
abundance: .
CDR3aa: CASSLAGGSDTQYF
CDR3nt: TGTGCCAGCAGTTTGGCGGGGGGCTCAGATACGCAGTATTTT

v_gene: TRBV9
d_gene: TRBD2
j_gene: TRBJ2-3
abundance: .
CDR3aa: CASSFDAGTSGETDTQYF
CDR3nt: TGTGCCAGCAGCTTCGACGCGGGGACTAGCGGGGAAACAGATACGCAGTATTTT

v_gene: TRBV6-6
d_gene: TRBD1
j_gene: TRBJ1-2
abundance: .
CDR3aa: CASSYPTGDYGYTF
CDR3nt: TGTGCCAGCAGTTACCCAACAGGGGACTATGGCTACACCTTC

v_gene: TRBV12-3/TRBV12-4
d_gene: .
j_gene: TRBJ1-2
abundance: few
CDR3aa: CASSYGAGGYTF
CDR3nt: TGTGCCAGCAGTTACGGGGCTGGTGGCTACACCTTC

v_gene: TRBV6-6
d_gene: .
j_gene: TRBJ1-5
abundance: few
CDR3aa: CASSFEGGRLGQPQHF
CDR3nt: TGTGCCAGCAGTTTTGAGGGAGGGCGATTAGGTCAGCCCCAGCATTTT

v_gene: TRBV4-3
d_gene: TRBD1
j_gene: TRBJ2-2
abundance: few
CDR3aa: CASSQEEHRGLNTGELFF
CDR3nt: TGCGCCAGCAGCCAAGAGGAACACAGGGGGCTGAACACCGGGGAGCTGTTTTTT

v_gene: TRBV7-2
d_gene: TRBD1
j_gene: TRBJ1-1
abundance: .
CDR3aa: CASSLVGGGNTEAFF
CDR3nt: TGTGCCAGCAGCTTAGTGGGAGGGGGCAACACTGAAGCTTTCTTT

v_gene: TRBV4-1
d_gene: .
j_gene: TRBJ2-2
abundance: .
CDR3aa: CASSQVGVAGELFF
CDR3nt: TGCGCCAGCAGCCAAGTGGGGGTCGCCGGGGAGCTGTTTTTT

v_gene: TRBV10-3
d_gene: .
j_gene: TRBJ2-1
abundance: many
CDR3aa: CAISEAGRAPNEQFF
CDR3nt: TGTGCCATCAGTGAGGCGGGCAGGGCCCCCAATGAGCAGTTCTTC

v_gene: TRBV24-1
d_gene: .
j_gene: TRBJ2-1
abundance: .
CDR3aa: CATSDHTGFSEQFF
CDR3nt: TGTGCCACCAGTGACCACACAGGGTTCAGCGAGCAGTTCTTC

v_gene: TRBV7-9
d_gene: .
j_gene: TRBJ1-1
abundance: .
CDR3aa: CASGRSNTEAFF
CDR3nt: TGTGCCAGCGGCCGGTCGAACACTGAAGCTTTCTTT

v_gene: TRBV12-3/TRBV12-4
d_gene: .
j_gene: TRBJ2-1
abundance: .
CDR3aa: CASSPGGQQFF
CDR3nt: TGTGCCAGCAGCCCCGGGGGGCAGCAGTTCTTC

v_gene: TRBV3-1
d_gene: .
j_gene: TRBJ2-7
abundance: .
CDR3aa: CASSQGGQEQYF
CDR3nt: TGTGCCAGCAGCCAAGGGGGACAAGAGCAGTACTTC

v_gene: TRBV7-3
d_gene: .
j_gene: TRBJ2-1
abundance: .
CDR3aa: CASSPKVASFAEQFF
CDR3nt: TGTGCCAGCAGCCCCAAAGTGGCCAGTTTCGCTGAGCAGTTCTTC

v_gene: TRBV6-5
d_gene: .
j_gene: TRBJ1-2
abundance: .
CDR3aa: CASSYGQFYGYTF
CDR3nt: TGTGCCAGCAGTTACGGCCAGTTCTATGGCTACACCTTC

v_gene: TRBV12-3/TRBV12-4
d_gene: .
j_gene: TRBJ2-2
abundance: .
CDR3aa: CASSWGDYTGELFF
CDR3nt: TGTGCCAGCAGTTGGGGGGACTACACCGGGGAGCTGTTTTTT

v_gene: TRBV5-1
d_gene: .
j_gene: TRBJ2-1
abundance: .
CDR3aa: CASSNAGGYNEQFF
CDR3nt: TGCGCCAGCAGTAACGCCGGGGGCTACAATGAGCAGTTCTTC

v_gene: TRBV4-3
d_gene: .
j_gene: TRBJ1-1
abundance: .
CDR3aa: CASSQGVGDTEAFF
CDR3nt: TGCGCCAGCAGCCAGGGCGTAGGGGACACTGAAGCTTTCTTT

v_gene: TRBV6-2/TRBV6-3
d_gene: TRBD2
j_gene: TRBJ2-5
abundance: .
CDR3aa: CASSISGGQETQYF
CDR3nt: TGTGCCAGCAGTATTAGCGGGGGACAAGAGACCCAGTACTTC

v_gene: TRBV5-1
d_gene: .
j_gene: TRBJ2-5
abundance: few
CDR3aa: CASSLGSPVTQYF
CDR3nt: TGCGCCAGCAGCTTGGGTTCCCCCGTGACCCAGTACTTC

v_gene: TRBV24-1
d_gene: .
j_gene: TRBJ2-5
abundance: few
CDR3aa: CATSDGPRRETQYF
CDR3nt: TGTGCCACCAGTGATGGACCCCGGCGGGAGACCCAGTACTTC

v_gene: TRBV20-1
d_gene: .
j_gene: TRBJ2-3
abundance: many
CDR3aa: CSAITSGSTDTQYF
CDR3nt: TGCAGTGCTATAACCAGCGGTTCCACAGATACGCAGTATTTT

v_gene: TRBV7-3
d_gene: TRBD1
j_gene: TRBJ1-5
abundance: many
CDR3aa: CASSPIRDRAVFNQPQHF
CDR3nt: TGTGCCAGCAGCCCTATCCGGGACAGGGCAGTATTCAATCAGCCCCAGCATTTT